This T cell receptor (beta chain) was profiled in a study of CD4 T cells in relation to SARS-CoV-2 and coronaviruses. Study as a whole: After about nine days of antigen culture, PBMC TCR beta CDR3s were sequenced.

The CDR3 extends over 13 amino acids. CDR1 and CDR2 (germline): LNHDA, SQIVND (reference sequence). V lost 8 bases to trimming and J lost 4 bases, with 14 bases between them. The data were produced by immunoSEQ multiplex PCR, yet TCRdb's version contains in-frame clones alone and is incomplete. The profile shows about 22,000 clones, around four fifths of them singletons. To note about this clone: The target antigen is unknown.

Unexposed donor CD4+ T cells date from about 2011-2018, before the COVID-19 pandemic. CD4+ T cells were isolated from the cells after 10 days of culture. Sequencing used CD4+ T cells from PBMCs, cultured in vitro. The clonotype was recovered from a human donor in good health. V and J are TRBV19 and TRBJ1-2; maybe TRBD1 (6 bases). CDR3 residues: CASSLDSPYGYTF. The CDR3, as DNA: TGTGCCAGTTCCCTGGACAGCCCCTATGGCTACACCTTC. The full variable domain, rest sourced from reference TRBV19 and TRBJ1-2, is DGGITQSPKYLFRKEGQNVTLSCEQNLNHDAMYWYRQDPGQGLRLIYYSQIVNDFQKGDIAEGYSVSREKKESFPLTVTSAQKNPTAFYLCASSLDSPYGYTFGSGTRLTVV.